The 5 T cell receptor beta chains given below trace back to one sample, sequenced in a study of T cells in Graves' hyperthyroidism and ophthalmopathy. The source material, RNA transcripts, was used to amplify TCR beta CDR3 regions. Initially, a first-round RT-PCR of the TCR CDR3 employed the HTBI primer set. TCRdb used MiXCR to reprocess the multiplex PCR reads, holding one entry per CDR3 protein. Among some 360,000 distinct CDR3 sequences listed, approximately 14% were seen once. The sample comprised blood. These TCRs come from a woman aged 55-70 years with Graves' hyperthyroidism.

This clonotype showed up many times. DNA for the CDR3: TGTGCCAGCAGCTTGCCGATGAACACTGAAGCTTTCTTT. Residues: CASSLPMNTEAFF. V and J are TRBV5-8 and TRBJ1-1; D unresolved. CDR3 length equals 13 residues. Germline values: CDR1 SGHTS, CDR2 YDEGEE. V lost 1 base and J lost 0, with 4 bases in between.

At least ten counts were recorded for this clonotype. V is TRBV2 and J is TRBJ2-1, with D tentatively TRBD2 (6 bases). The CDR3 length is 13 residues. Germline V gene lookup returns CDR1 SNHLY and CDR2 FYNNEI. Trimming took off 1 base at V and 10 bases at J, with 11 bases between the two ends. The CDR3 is CASSEGTTSEQFF. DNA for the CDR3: TGTGCCAGCAGTGAAGGGACTACCTCAGAGCAGTTCTTC.

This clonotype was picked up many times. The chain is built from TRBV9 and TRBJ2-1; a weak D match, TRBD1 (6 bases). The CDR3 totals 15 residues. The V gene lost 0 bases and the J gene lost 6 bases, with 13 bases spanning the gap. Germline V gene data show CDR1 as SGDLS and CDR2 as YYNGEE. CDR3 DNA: TGTGCCAGCAGCGTAGGGGCAGGGGTGGGCAATGAGCAGTTCTTC. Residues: CASSVGAGVGNEQFF. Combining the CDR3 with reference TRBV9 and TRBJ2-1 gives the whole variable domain DSGVTQTPKHLITATGQRVTLRCSPRSGDLSVYWYQQSLDQGLQFLIQYYNGEERAKGNILERFSAQQFPDLHSELNLSSLELGDSALYFCASSVGAGVGNEQFFGPGTRLTVL.

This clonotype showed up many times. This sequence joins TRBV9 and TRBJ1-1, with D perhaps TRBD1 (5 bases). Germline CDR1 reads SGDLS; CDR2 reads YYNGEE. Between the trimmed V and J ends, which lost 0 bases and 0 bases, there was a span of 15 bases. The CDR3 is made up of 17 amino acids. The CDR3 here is CASSVGGSTAMNTEAFF. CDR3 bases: TGTGCCAGCAGCGTAGGGGGCAGCACCGCCATGAACACTGAAGCTTTCTTT.

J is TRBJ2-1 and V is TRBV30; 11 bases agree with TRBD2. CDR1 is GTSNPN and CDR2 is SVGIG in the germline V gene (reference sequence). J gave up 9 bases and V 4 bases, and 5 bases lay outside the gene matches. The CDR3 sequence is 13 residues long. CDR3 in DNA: TGTGCCTGGACTAGCGGGAGGATCGGTGAGCAGTTCTTC. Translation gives CAWTSGRIGEQFF.